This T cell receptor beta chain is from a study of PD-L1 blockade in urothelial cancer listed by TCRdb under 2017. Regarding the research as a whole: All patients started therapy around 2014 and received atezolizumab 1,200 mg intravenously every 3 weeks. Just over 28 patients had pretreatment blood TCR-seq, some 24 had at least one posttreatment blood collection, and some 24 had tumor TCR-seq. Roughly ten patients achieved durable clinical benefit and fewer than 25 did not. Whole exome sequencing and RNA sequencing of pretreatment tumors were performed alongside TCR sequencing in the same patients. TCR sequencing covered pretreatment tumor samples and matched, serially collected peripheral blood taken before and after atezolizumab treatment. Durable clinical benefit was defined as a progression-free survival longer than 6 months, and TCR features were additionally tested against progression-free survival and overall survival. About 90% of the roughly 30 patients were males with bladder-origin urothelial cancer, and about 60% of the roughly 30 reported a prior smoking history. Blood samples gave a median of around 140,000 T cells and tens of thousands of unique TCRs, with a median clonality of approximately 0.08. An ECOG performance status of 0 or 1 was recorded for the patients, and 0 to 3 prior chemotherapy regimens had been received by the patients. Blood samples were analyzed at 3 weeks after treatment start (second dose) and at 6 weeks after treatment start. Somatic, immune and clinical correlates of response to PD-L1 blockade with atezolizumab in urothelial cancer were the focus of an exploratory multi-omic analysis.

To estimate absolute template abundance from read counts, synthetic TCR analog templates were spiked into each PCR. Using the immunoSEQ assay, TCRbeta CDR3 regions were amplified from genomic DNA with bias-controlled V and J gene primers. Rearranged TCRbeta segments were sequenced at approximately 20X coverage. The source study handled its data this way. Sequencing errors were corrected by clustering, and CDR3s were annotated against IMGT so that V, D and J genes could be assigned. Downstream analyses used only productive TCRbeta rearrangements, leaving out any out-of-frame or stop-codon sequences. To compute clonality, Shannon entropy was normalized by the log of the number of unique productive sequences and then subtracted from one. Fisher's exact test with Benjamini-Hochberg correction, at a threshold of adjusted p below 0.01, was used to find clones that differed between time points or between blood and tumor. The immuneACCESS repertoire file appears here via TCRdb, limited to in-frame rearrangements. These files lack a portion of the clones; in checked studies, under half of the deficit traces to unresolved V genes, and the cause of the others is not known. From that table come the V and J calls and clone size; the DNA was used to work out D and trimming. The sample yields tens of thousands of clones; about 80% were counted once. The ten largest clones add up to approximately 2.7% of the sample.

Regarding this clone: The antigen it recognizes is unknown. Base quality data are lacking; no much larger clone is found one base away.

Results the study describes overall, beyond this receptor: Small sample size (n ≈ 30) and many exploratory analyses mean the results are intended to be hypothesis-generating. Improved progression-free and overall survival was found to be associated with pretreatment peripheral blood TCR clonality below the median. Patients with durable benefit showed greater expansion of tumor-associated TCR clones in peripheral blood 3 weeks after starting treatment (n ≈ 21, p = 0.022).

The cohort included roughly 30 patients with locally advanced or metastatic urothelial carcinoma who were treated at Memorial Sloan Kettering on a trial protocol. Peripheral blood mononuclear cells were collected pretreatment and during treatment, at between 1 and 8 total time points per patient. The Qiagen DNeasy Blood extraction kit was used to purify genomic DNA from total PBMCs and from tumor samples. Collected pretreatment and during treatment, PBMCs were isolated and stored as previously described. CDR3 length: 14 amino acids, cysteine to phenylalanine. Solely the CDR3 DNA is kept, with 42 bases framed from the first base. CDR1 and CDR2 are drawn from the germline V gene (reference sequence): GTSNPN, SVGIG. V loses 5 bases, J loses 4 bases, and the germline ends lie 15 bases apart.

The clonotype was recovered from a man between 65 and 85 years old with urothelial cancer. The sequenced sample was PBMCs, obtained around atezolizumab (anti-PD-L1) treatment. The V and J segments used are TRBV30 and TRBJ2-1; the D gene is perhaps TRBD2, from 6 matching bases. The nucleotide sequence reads TGTGCCTGGGGGCGCGGGGCCCAATACAATGAGCAGTTCTTC. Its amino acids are CAWGRGAQYNEQFF.